This TCR beta chain was sequenced in a study of blood T cells in healthy people across ages. Study-level background: About one barcoded TCR beta cDNA was captured per two T cells.

Turning to this clonotype: As yet, its antigen is unknown.

Notes on the study in general: Unsorted PBMC material precluded a definitive naive versus antigen-experienced comparison. No one knew whether donors had CMV, which possibly confounded expanded clonotype changes. The study found TCR beta diversity correlated strongly with naive T cell percentage.

V was trimmed by 4 bases and J by 8 bases, leaving 19 bases between them. The CDR3 runs to 15 residues. Germline CDR1 and CDR2: SGHRS and YFSETQ. A second PCR, run for roughly 7 to 11 cycles, used a sample-barcoded 5' primer plus a J-beta primer mix. Using its own MiXCR run on the 5' RACE reads, TCRdb lists one record per CDR3 protein. The table records around 1.7 million distinct CDR3 sequences, roughly 30% of them present only once. V and J are TRBV5-1 and TRBJ2-1, with D perhaps matching TRBD1 or TRBD2 (5 bases each). The specimen sequenced was blood. The sequence came from a woman aged 25-40 years in good health. The CDR3 loop is CASSAGASIPDEQFF. DNA for the CDR3: TGCGCCAGCAGCGCCGGGGCTAGCATCCCCGATGAGCAGTTCTTC.